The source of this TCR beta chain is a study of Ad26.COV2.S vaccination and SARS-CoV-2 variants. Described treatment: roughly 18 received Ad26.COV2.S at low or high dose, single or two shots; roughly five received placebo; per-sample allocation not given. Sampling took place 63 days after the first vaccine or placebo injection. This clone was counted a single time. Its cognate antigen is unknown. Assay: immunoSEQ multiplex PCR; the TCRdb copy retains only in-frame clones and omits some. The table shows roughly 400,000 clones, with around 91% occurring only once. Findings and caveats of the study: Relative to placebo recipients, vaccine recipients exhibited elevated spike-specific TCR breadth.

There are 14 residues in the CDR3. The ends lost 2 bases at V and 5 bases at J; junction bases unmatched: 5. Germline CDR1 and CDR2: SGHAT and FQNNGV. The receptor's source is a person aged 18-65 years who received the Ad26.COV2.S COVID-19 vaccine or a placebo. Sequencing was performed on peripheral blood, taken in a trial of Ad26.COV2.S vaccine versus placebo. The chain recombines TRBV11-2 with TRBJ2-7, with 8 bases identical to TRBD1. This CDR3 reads CASSLTGGNDEQYF. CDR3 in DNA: TGTGCCAGCAGCTTAACAGGGGGAAACGACGAGCAGTACTTC.